The 16 T cell receptor beta chains below all came from one sample that was sequenced in a study of T cell repertoires in cytomegalovirus infection. TCRdb called the reads again in MiXCR, with one record for every CDR3 protein. The table shows around 290,000 distinct CDR3 sequences, with roughly 25% occurring only once. The sequencing input was PBMCs. The source is a human donor in good health (CMV status not recorded). Some clones in this sample may be carry-over from other donors' samples.

This clonotype came up a few times. This chain connects TRBV7-2 to TRBJ1-1; 7 nucleotides align to TRBD1. Per germline, CDR1 SGHTA and CDR2 FQGNSA. This CDR3 has 14 amino acids. With 3 bases clipped from V and 3 bases from J, the junction kept 4 bases outside the gene matches. Here the CDR3 reads CASSFTGVDTEAFF. The CDR3 nucleotides are TGTGCCAGCAGCTTCACAGGGGTGGACACTGAAGCTTTCTTT.

The chain uses TRBV7-2 and TRBJ2-5; D gene unclear. Germline V lookup: CDR1 SGHTA, CDR2 FQGNSA. The ends were cut back, 0 bases at V and 2 bases at J, with 4 bases in the middle. This CDR3 spans 13 amino acids. CDR3: CASSLARQETQYF. In DNA, the CDR3 is TGTGCCAGCAGCTTAGCCCGTCAAGAGACCCAGTACTTC. Full variable domain (remainder filled in from reference TRBV7-2 and TRBJ2-5): GAGVSQSPSNKVTEKGKDVELRCDPISGHTALYWYRQSLGQGLEFLIYFQGNSAPDKSGLPSDRFSAERTGGSVSTLTIQRTQQEDSAVYLCASSLARQETQYFGPGTRLLVL.

Judged by abundance, this clonotype is medium-sized. V and J are TRBV7-2 and TRBJ2-1; 8 bases align to TRBD1. Germline CDR1 is SGHTA and CDR2 is FQGNSA. This CDR3 has 15 amino acids. V was clipped by 4 bases and J by 0 bases; unmatched bases: 2. Here the CDR3 reads CASSYDRGSYNEQFF. The CDR3, as DNA: TGTGCCAGCAGCTACGACAGGGGCTCCTACAATGAGCAGTTCTTC.

The chain employs TRBV12-5 and TRBJ2-5, with 7 bases lining up with TRBD1. V lost 7 bases, J lost 0 bases, and 5 bases stayed unmatched. Germline CDR1 reads LGHNT; CDR2 reads FRNRAP. CDR3 length equals 14 residues. The chain's CDR3 is CASARTGDQETQYF. Written as DNA, the CDR3 is TGTGCTAGTGCCAGGACAGGCGACCAAGAGACCCAGTACTTC. Filled out from reference TRBV12-5 and TRBJ2-5, the complete variable domain reads DARVTQTPRHKVTEMGQEVTMRCQPILGHNTVFWYRQTMMQGLELLAYFRNRAPLDDSGMPKDRFSAEMPDATLATLKIQPSEPRDSAVYFCASARTGDQETQYFGPGTRLLVL.

This clonotype was seen repeatedly, ten times or more. The chain links TRBV12-3 or TRBV12-4 to TRBJ2-5, with D uncertain. The CDR3 is made up of 12 amino acids. V lost 5 bases and J 1 base, leaving 5 bases between the germline ends. CDR3 region: CASSPGQETQYF. Here the CDR3 DNA reads TGTGCCAGCAGTCCTGGCCAAGAGACCCAGTACTTC.

This clonotype was detected only a few times. In nucleotides, the CDR3 is TGTGCCAGCAGGGGACGGAGAGTGAATGAAAAACTGTTTTTT. It translates to CASRGRRVNEKLFF. The chain has TRBV6-2 or TRBV6-3 and TRBJ1-4; weak D call: TRBD1 (5 bases). The CDR3 spans 14 residues. The germline V gene encodes CDR1 MNHEY and CDR2 SVGEGT. V was trimmed by 6 bases and J by 5 bases, leaving 13 bases between them.

This rearrangement joins TRBV3-1 to TRBJ2-1; D not resolved. The CDR3 totals 15 residues. Trimming removed 0 bases from V and 4 bases from J, with 10 bases in between. Germline values: CDR1 LGHDT, CDR2 YNNKEL (reference sequence). CDR3 DNA sequence: TGTGCCAGCAGCCAAGATAGGAACCAGTACAATGAGCAGTTCTTC. Residues: CASSQDRNQYNEQFF.

The chain is built from TRBV19 and TRBJ1-1; 9 nucleotides match TRBD1. Trimming removed 7 bases from V and 4 bases from J; junction bases left unmatched: 4. The CDR3 is made up of 13 amino acids. Germline CDR1 and CDR2: LNHDA and SQIVND (reference sequence). In nucleotides, the CDR3 is TGTGCCAGTAACAGGGGGCGAGGCACTGAAGCTTTCTTT. It encodes CASNRGRGTEAFF.

CDR3 sequence reads: CASSLCQTFSNQPQHF. The CDR3 coding sequence is TGTGCCAGCAGCTTATGCCAGACCTTTAGCAATCAGCCCCAGCATTTT. The chain employs TRBV7-3 and TRBJ1-5; D gene unclear. The CDR3 length is 16 residues. Deletions cut 2 bases from V and 0 bases from J, with 11 bases between. Germline V gene data show CDR1 as SGHTA and CDR2 as FQGTGA.

J is TRBJ2-2 and V is TRBV28; D gene uncertain. The CDR3 runs 13 residues. CDR1 is MDHEN and CDR2 is SYDVKM in the germline V gene. Trimming took off 9 bases at V and 7 bases at J, with 15 bases between the two ends. The CDR3 DNA reads TGTGCCAGTTCGTCCATGCGTAACGGGGAGCTGTTTTTT. It translates to CASSSMRNGELFF.

About this clonotype: Possible read error: a much larger clone is one base away. The rearrangement links TRBV11-2 to TRBJ2-1; 7 bases line up with TRBD1. The CDR3 is made up of 13 amino acids. Looked up from germline, CDR1 is SGHAT and CDR2 is FQNNGV. Here the CDR3 reads CASSIFTGVEQLF. The CDR3 bases are TGTGCCAGCAGCATATTCACAGGGGTTGAGCAGTTATTC.

This clonotype came up a few times. The J gene is TRBJ2-7, the V gene TRBV12-3 or TRBV12-4, with D perhaps TRBD2 (6 bases). The CDR3 spans 14 residues. Trimming removed 4 bases at V and 0 bases at J, with 10 bases between. This CDR3 reads CASSSGESSYEQYF. The CDR3 DNA reads as TGTGCCAGCAGTTCGGGGGAATCCTCCTACGAGCAGTACTTC.

The V call is TRBV14, the J call TRBJ2-6; tentatively, D is TRBD1 or TRBD2 (5 bases each). The length of the CDR3 is 15 residues. The V and J ends lost 3 bases and 4 bases respectively, with 10 bases between them. Germline V gene sequence: CDR1 SGHDN, CDR2 FVKESK. For the CDR3, the DNA is TGTGCCAGCAGCCATCGGGGCTTGGGGGCCAACGTCCTGACTTTC. This gives the protein CASSHRGLGANVLTF.

Many counts were recorded for this clonotype. The gene calls are TRBV7-2 and TRBJ2-5, with 7 bases identical to TRBD2. The CDR3 length is 15 residues. The V gene end was trimmed by 3 bases and the J gene end by 1 base; junction bases not matched to a gene: 5. CDR1 and CDR2 from the germline V gene are SGHTA and FQGNSA. The CDR3 nucleotides are TGTGCCAGCAGCTTCGGACTAGTGCGCCAAGAGACCCAGTACTTC. Encoded protein: CASSFGLVRQETQYF. Full variable domain (missing parts from reference TRBV7-2 and TRBJ2-5): GAGVSQSPSNKVTEKGKDVELRCDPISGHTALYWYRQSLGQGLEFLIYFQGNSAPDKSGLPSDRFSAERTGGSVSTLTIQRTQQEDSAVYLCASSFGLVRQETQYFGPGTRLLVL.

This clonotype was picked up many times. The gene calls are TRBV7-8 and TRBJ2-7; 7 bases are shared with TRBD1. V lost 5 bases, J lost 6 bases, and 16 bases stayed unmatched. In germline, CDR1 is SGHVS, CDR2 FQNEAQ. The CDR3 loop spans 16 amino acids. The chain's CDR3 is CASSHLPGTALAEQYF. The CDR3 region has the DNA TGTGCCAGCAGCCATTTACCCGGGACAGCCCTTGCCGAGCAGTACTTC.

The V call is TRBV24-1, the J call TRBJ2-2, with TRBD1 matching 10 bases. Trimming cost V 4 bases and J 3 bases; bases outside gene matches: 10. The CDR3 is made up of 18 amino acids. The germline V gene has CDR1 KGHDR and CDR2 SFDVKD. CDR3 in amino acids: CATSDKPGQGYYTGELFF. CDR3 DNA: TGTGCCACCAGTGACAAACCGGGACAGGGGTATTACACCGGGGAGCTGTTTTTT.